What follows are 24 T cell receptor beta chains derived from one specimen sequenced in a study of blood T cell repertoires in COVID-19. Sequenced by immunoSEQ multiplex PCR; TCRdb stores in-frame clones only, minus some. The sample contains 250,000 to 300,000 clones, 82% of which appear only once. Sequencing was carried out using peripheral blood. These receptors originate from a woman aged 18-29 years with acute or convalescent COVID-19.

The V gene is TRBV13, the J gene TRBJ1-3; D is ambiguous. Looked up from germline, CDR1 is PRHDT and CDR2 is FYEKMQ (reference sequence). This CDR3 has 13 residues. Trimming removed 6 bases from V and 7 bases from J, with 13 bases in between. The CDR3 region is CASSEGVRNTIYF. The CDR3 DNA sequence: TGTGCCAGCAGTGAGGGAGTACGCAACACCATATATTTT.

This rearrangement joins TRBV12-3 or TRBV12-4 to TRBJ1-2; 9 positions match TRBD1. The length of the CDR3 is 12 residues. J was trimmed by 8 bases and V by 6 bases; bases with no gene match: 4. The CDR3 region is CASRGTGRGYTF. CDR3 coding DNA: TGTGCCAGCAGAGGGACAGGGAGAGGCTACACCTTC.

The chain links TRBV3-1 (or the pseudogene TRBV3-2) to TRBJ2-6, with D possibly being TRBD1 (6 bases). The CDR3 runs to 18 residues. V lost 4 bases and J 2 bases, leaving 18 bases between the germline ends. Germline CDR1 is LGHDT and CDR2 is YNNKEL (reference sequence). The chain's CDR3 is CASSPGLSNRAGANVLTF. DNA of the CDR3: TGTGCCAGCAGCCCCGGCCTGAGTAACAGGGCTGGGGCCAACGTCCTGACTTTC.

This chain connects TRBV7-2 to TRBJ2-3; 12 nucleotides agree with TRBD2. V lost 4 bases and J lost 4; bases outside the gene matches: 12. CDR1 is SGHTA, CDR2 FQGNSA, per germline. The CDR3 has 18 amino acids. For the CDR3, the DNA is TGTGCCAGCAGCTCTCCTAGCGGGAGGGCCTATCCGGCAGATACGCAGTATTTT. Translation gives CASSSPSGRAYPADTQYF.

J is TRBJ2-7 and V is TRBV19; 7 positions match TRBD2. The CDR3 is made up of 14 amino acids. V dropped 5 bases and J dropped 2; count of bases not matched to a gene: 6. Per germline, CDR1 LNHDA and CDR2 SQIVND (reference sequence). The CDR3 here is CASSPRERTYEQYF. In nucleotides, the CDR3 is TGTGCCAGTAGTCCGCGGGAGCGTACCTACGAGCAGTACTTC.

The CDR3: CASSPTPSYEQYF. The CDR3 DNA follows: TGTGCCAGCAGCCCGACTCCTAGCTACGAGCAGTACTTC. The gene calls are TRBV7-3 and TRBJ2-7; the D is unclear. CDR1 is SGHTA and CDR2 is FQGTGA in the germline V gene. The CDR3 consists of 13 residues. V lost 5 bases, J lost 3 bases, and 11 bases lay in between.

The chain uses TRBV6-4 and TRBJ1-4, with 11 bases lining up with TRBD1. Germline CDR1 MRHNA, CDR2 SNTAGT. The V segment lost 5 bases and the J segment 1 base; nucleotides outside the gene matches: 9. CDR3 length: 18 amino acids. This CDR3 reads CASSPGQGGLKTNEKLFF. Written as DNA, the CDR3 is TGTGCCAGCAGTCCGGGACAGGGGGGTTTAAAAACTAATGAAAAACTGTTTTTT.

The genes are TRBV27 and TRBJ1-6; unclear D gene. This CDR3 spans 13 amino acids. CDR1 and CDR2 (germline): MNHEY, SMNVEV (reference sequence). The V end lost 6 bases, the J end lost 7 bases, and 10 bases lay between the germline ends. CDR3 loop: CASRMTGNSPLHF. The CDR3 DNA reads TGTGCCAGCAGGATGACGGGAAATTCACCCCTCCACTTT.

The chain employs TRBV29-1 and TRBJ1-2; a weak D match, TRBD1 (6 bases). Germline CDR1 and CDR2: SQVTM and ANQGSEA. The CDR3 totals 15 residues. V shed 7 bases and J shed 0 bases, with 18 bases lying between them. CDR3 coding DNA: TGCAGCGGAGAGACAGGCCTAGGCGCTAACTATGGCTACACCTTC. It translates to CSGETGLGANYGYTF. Full variable domain (outside the CDR3, taken from reference TRBV29-1 and TRBJ1-2): SAVISQKPSRDICQRGTSLTIQCQVDSQVTMMFWYRQQPGQSLTLIATANQGSEATYESGFVIDKFPISRPNLTFSTLTVSNMSPEDSSIYLCSGETGLGANYGYTFGSGTRLTVV.

Details on this clone: One junction end disagrees with the germline gene, perhaps due to a read error. The J gene is TRBJ2-1, the V gene TRBV7-7; D perhaps matches TRBD2 (6 bases). This CDR3 comprises 16 residues. The germline gives CDR1 SSHAT, CDR2 FNYEAQ (reference sequence). CDR3 amino acids: CASSPELGLHYNEQFF. In nucleotides, the CDR3 is TGTGCTAGCAGCCCCGAGTTGGGACTCCACTACAATGAGCAGTTCTTC.

The chain has TRBV29-1 and TRBJ2-5; 11 bases map to TRBD1. Per the germline V gene, CDR1 is SQVTM and CDR2 is ANQGSEA. The ends lost 5 bases at V and 5 bases at J; junction bases unmatched: 4. The CDR3 length is 13 residues. The CDR3 DNA sequence: TGCAGCGTTCCGGGACAGGGGGGGGAGACCCAGTACTTC. The encoded protein is CSVPGQGGETQYF.

There are a few counts of this clone. The rearrangement joins TRBV6-5 to TRBJ1-1, with D maybe TRBD1 (6 bases). This CDR3 has 14 residues. Germline-derived CDR1 and CDR2 are MNHEY and SVGAGI. The ends were cut back, 6 bases at V and 4 bases at J, with 15 bases in the middle. CDR3 bases: TGTGCCAGCAGCGCAGGGGTTATGGGCACTGAAGCTTTCTTT. Residues: CASSAGVMGTEAFF.

The J gene is TRBJ2-7, the V gene TRBV7-8; D is uncertain. V lost 1 base, J lost 4 bases, and 11 bases lay in between. Looked up from germline, CDR1 is SGHVS and CDR2 is FQNEAQ. This CDR3 has 14 residues. The CDR3 sequence is CASSLVGFGYEQYF. The DNA of the CDR3 is TGTGCCAGCAGCTTAGTCGGTTTTGGTTACGAGCAGTACTTC.

The rearrangement uses TRBV30 and TRBJ2-3, with 9 nucleotides matching TRBD2. This CDR3 region has 14 residues. The trim removed 2 bases at V and 1 base at J, leaving 1 base unmatched. Germline CDR1 and CDR2: GTSNPN and SVGIG (reference sequence). CDR3 sequence: CAWSIAGGTDTQYF. CDR3 sequence (DNA): TGTGCCTGGAGTATAGCGGGGGGCACAGATACGCAGTATTTT. The whole variable domain, filled in from reference TRBV30 and TRBJ2-3, reads SQTIHQWPATLVQPVGSPLSLECTVEGTSNPNLYWYRQAAGRGLQLLFYSVGIGQISSEVPQNLSASRPQDRQFILSSKKLLLSDSGFYLCAWSIAGGTDTQYFGPGTRLTVL.

The V gene is TRBV7-2, the J gene TRBJ1-4; TRBD1 matches at 10 bases. V dropped 5 bases and J dropped 7; count of bases not matched to a gene: 7. The germline CDR1 and CDR2 sequences are SGHTA and FQGNSA. This CDR3 comprises 15 residues. The CDR3 is CASSTRQGAGEKLFF. CDR3 DNA sequence: TGTGCCAGCAGCACCAGACAGGGGGCGGGTGAAAAACTGTTTTTT.

V and J are TRBV28 and TRBJ1-1; the D gene is possibly TRBD1 (5 bases). CDR3 length: 15 residues. CDR1 is MDHEN and CDR2 is SYDVKM in the germline V gene. V was trimmed by 3 bases and J by 2 bases, leaving 13 bases between them. The CDR3 loop is CASSFGGGDNTEAFF. CDR3 DNA sequence: TGTGCCAGCAGTTTTGGCGGGGGTGACAACACTGAAGCTTTCTTT.

This rearrangement joins TRBV6-2 or TRBV6-3 to TRBJ2-7; D remains unclear. Trimming left V 1 base short and J 3 bases short, with 19 bases between. The germline CDR1 and CDR2 sequences are MNHEY and SVGEGT. CDR3 size: 17 residues. The CDR3 nucleotides read TGTGCCAGCAGTTACTACCATCTACAGAGAAGAAACTACGAGCAGTACTTC. Protein product: CASSYYHLQRRNYEQYF.

This sequence joins TRBV7-2 and TRBJ2-7, with TRBD2 matching over 8 bases. The CDR3 extends over 13 amino acids. V was pared by 7 bases and J by 5 bases, with 7 bases of the junction left unmatched. Germline CDR1 reads SGHTA; CDR2 reads FQGNSA. The CDR3 is CASTLRTSHEQYF. In nucleotides, the CDR3 is TGTGCCAGCACCCTTAGGACTAGCCACGAGCAGTACTTC.

The rearrangement uses TRBV10-3 and TRBJ2-3; 13 bases are a match to TRBD2. After removal of 6 bases from V and 4 bases from J, the junction contained 1 base not matched to a gene. This CDR3 spans 14 amino acids. From germline, CDR1 is ENHRY and CDR2 SYGVKD. The CDR3 is CAISTSGRADTQYF. The DNA of the CDR3 is TGTGCCATCAGCACTAGCGGGAGGGCAGATACGCAGTATTTT.

The rearrangement links TRBV5-4 to TRBJ1-1, with D possibly TRBD1 on 6 matching bases. Germline CDR1 SGHNT, CDR2 YYREEE (reference sequence). Trimming removed 0 bases from V and 8 bases from J, with 8 bases in between. The CDR3 contains 12 residues. As DNA, the CDR3 is TGTGCCAGCAGCTTGGGGGGGCCCGAAGCTTTCTTT. Translating it yields CASSLGGPEAFF.

The V and J genes are TRBV7-3 and TRBJ2-2; D perhaps matches TRBD1 (6 bases). Trimming left V 4 bases short and J 0 bases short, with 12 bases between. The germline CDR1 and CDR2 sequences are SGHTA and FQGTGA. CDR3 length: 16 residues. In nucleotides, the CDR3 is TGTGCCAGCAGCTATGGGGACACTACGAACACCGGGGAGCTGTTTTTT. Translation: CASSYGDTTNTGELFF. The full variable domain, in which reference TRBV7-3 and TRBJ2-2 provide the parts outside the CDR3, is GAGVSQTPSNKVTEKGKYVELRCDPISGHTALYWYRQSLGQGPEFLIYFQGTGAADDSGLPNDRFFAVRPEGSVSTLKIQRTERGDSAVYLCASSYGDTTNTGELFFGEGSRLTVL.

The DNA for the CDR3 is TGTGCCAGCAGTTTTTCCAATTCTAGGAGGGTATCGTCCGGAAACACCATATATTTT. Protein: CASSFSNSRRVSSGNTIYF. The rearrangement uses TRBV28 and TRBJ1-3; D is undetermined. This CDR3 has 19 amino acids. Germline V gives CDR1 MDHEN, CDR2 SYDVKM. V gave up 3 bases and J gave up 4 bases, with 25 bases separating them.

The chain links TRBV6-5 to TRBJ2-2, with a tentative D call TRBD1 (5 bases). The CDR3 covers 14 residues. Germline CDR1 is MNHEY and CDR2 is SVGAGI. The V gene lost 5 bases and the J gene lost 1 base, with 8 bases spanning the gap. This CDR3 is CASSPGQNTGELFF. The CDR3 nucleotides read TGTGCCAGCAGTCCCGGACAGAACACCGGGGAGCTGTTTTTT.

The CDR3 DNA is TGCAGCGTGGGGACAGGGCAAGACTACGAGCAGTACTTC. Protein: CSVGTGQDYEQYF. This chain links TRBV29-1 with TRBJ2-7; TRBD1 matches 9 bases. V dropped 6 bases and J dropped 3; count of bases not matched to a gene: 6. This CDR3 has 13 amino acids. Germline CDR1 and CDR2: SQVTM and ANQGSEA.